This TCR beta chain was recovered during a study of blood T cell repertoires in COVID-19. Study at large: Researchers got acute and convalescent COVID-19 samples from the United States, Italy and Spain. PBMCs, B-cell-depleted T cells, or T cells were the source of the cDNA or gDNA that made up the material.

Germline V gene lookup returns CDR1 LNHDA and CDR2 SQIVND (reference sequence). Deletions cut 5 bases from V and 1 base from J, with 13 bases between. The CDR3 is 15 amino acids. Study processing details: Reference gene primer amplification gave estimated nucleated cell counts. The assay was immunoSEQ multiplex PCR, and TCRdb's table has in-frame clones only and misses some. That table is the source of V, J and clone size, and D and trimming were worked out from the DNA. The profile shows approximately 200,000 clones, around 83% of them singletons. Material for sequencing was peripheral blood. The J gene is TRBJ2-3, the V gene TRBV19, with D possibly matching TRBD1 (6 bases). This TCR was recovered from a woman aged 50 to 60 with acute or convalescent COVID-19. CDR3 DNA sequence: TGTGCCAGTAGTCTTCAGGACAGCCGCACAGATACGCAGTATTTT. Protein sequence: CASSLQDSRTDTQYF.